One sample yielded the 11 T cell receptor beta chains listed below, sequenced in a study of cytomegalovirus exposure and HLA in healthy donors. Vbeta (60) and Jbeta (13) primers were used in the PCR. The repertoire was sequenced with immunoSEQ multiplex PCR; TCRdb's copy has only in-frame clones and lacks some. The sample gives 95,000 to 150,000 clones, approximately 78% of which show up once; around 3.6% is in the top ten. Sample: PBMCs. Every receptor here comes from a man in his forties or fifties in good health and CMV-seronegative.

The rearrangement joins TRBV28 to TRBJ1-1, with D maybe TRBD1 (5 bases). The germline CDR1 and CDR2 sequences are MDHEN and SYDVKM. V was shortened by 2 bases and J by 2 bases, with 12 bases between the two germline ends. This CDR3 contains 15 residues. The CDR3 bases are TGTGCCAGCAGTTTAGGGGCTCCCCTTAACACTGAAGCTTTCTTT. Protein: CASSLGAPLNTEAFF.

V gene TRBV19 combines with J gene TRBJ1-5; 8 positions match TRBD1. V shed 5 bases, J shed 1 base, and the junction held 7 bases outside the gene matches. This CDR3 has 16 amino acids. CDR1 and CDR2 from the germline V gene are LNHDA and SQIVND (reference sequence). The CDR3, as DNA: TGTGCCAGTAGTGATCAGGGGGCCAAAAGCAATCAGCCCCAGCATTTT. Amino acid sequence: CASSDQGAKSNQPQHF. Using reference TRBV19 and TRBJ1-5 for the parts outside the CDR3, the full variable domain is DGGITQSPKYLFRKEGQNVTLSCEQNLNHDAMYWYRQDPGQGLRLIYYSQIVNDFQKGDIAEGYSVSREKKESFPLTVTSAQKNPTAFYLCASSDQGAKSNQPQHFGDGTRLSIL.

The V call is TRBV29-1, the J call TRBJ2-2; TRBD2 is a possible D gene (5 bases). The CDR3 covers 12 residues. V was cut by 5 bases and J by 5 bases, with 9 bases left in between. The germline CDR1 and CDR2 sequences are SQVTM and ANQGSEA. The CDR3 DNA sequence: TGCAGCGTTTCTGAGGGTACCGGGGAGCTGTTTTTT. Translated, it gives CSVSEGTGELFF.

In the case of this clone: The junction differs from germline at one of its ends, possibly a read error. The V and J genes are TRBV6-4 and TRBJ2-6, with D tentatively TRBD1 (6 bases). The CDR3 covers 15 residues. The germline CDR1 and CDR2 sequences are MRHNA and SNTAGT. The CDR3 spells CATKSGAAGANGLTF. In DNA, the CDR3 is TGTGCCACCAAGTCAGGGGCGGCTGGGGCCAACGGCCTGACTTTC.

The chain employs TRBV7-8 and TRBJ1-1; D is perhaps TRBD1 (6 bases). Trimming shortened V by 7 bases and J by 4 bases, and 13 bases separated the two germline ends. Germline values: CDR1 SGHVS, CDR2 FQNEAQ. This CDR3 spans 13 amino acids. Here the CDR3 reads CASNPTGLTEAFF. In DNA form, the CDR3 reads TGTGCCAGCAACCCGACAGGCCTCACTGAAGCTTTCTTT. Based on the CDR3 plus reference TRBV7-8 and TRBJ1-1, the full variable domain is GAGVSQSPRYKVAKRGQDVALRCDPISGHVSLFWYQQALGQGPEFLTYFQNEAQLDKSGLPSDRFFAERPEGSVSTLKIQRTQQEDSAVYLCASNPTGLTEAFFGQGTRLTVV.

This clone came up a few times. The rearrangement joins TRBV9 to TRBJ1-4; TRBD1 matches 9 bases. V lost 3 bases and J lost 8; bases outside the gene matches: 5. Germline CDR1 is SGDLS and CDR2 is YYNGEE. The CDR3 is 14 residues long. The CDR3 here is CASSDGTGWEKLFF. In DNA, the CDR3 is TGTGCCAGCAGCGATGGGACAGGGTGGGAAAAACTGTTTTTT.

The V call is TRBV5-5, the J call TRBJ2-4; tentative D call: TRBD1 (6 bases). Trimming took off 3 bases at V and 7 bases at J, with 17 bases between the two ends. Germline V gives CDR1 SGHKS, CDR2 YYEKEE (reference sequence). The CDR3 length is 15 residues. For the CDR3, the DNA is TGTGCCAGCAGCTCAACATACACTGACAGGAACATTCAGTACTTC. This gives the protein CASSSTYTDRNIQYF.

CDR3 sequence: CASSQAPGVSNQPQHF. CDR3 coding DNA: TGCGCCAGCAGCCAAGCTCCAGGGGTATCAAATCAGCCCCAGCATTTT. The chain links TRBV4-1 to TRBJ1-5; D might be TRBD1 (6 bases). The CDR3 is 16 amino acids. The ends were cut back, 1 base at V and 4 bases at J, with 14 bases in the middle. CDR1 is MGHRA and CDR2 is YSYEKL in the germline V gene.

V is TRBV7-2 and J is TRBJ1-1; TRBD1 matches 7 bases. V was clipped by 5 bases and J by 3 bases; unmatched bases: 3. The CDR3 is 13 amino acids. Looked up from germline, CDR1 is SGHTA and CDR2 is FQGNSA. The CDR3 sequence: CASSQQGYTEAFF. CDR3 in DNA: TGTGCCAGCAGCCAACAGGGGTACACTGAAGCTTTCTTT.

This chain connects TRBV19 to TRBJ1-3; D ambiguous. V lost 2 bases to trimming and J lost 0 bases, with 8 bases between them. The CDR3 extends over 15 amino acids. CDR1 and CDR2 from the germline V gene are LNHDA and SQIVND (reference sequence). The CDR3 reads CASSITYLSGNTIYF. CDR3 bases: TGTGCCAGTAGTATAACCTACCTCTCTGGAAACACCATATATTTT.

This clone has just a few counts. CDR3 DNA: TGTGCCAGCTCACCAAGAGGTCAAGAGACCCAGTACTTC. Protein sequence: CASSPRGQETQYF. The chain recombines TRBV18 with TRBJ2-5; D is uncertain. The V and J ends lost 2 bases and 2 bases respectively, with 6 bases between them. The germline V gene encodes CDR1 KGHSH and CDR2 LQKENI. The CDR3 consists of 13 residues.